Listed here are 30 T cell receptor beta chains from one sample, sequenced in a study of blood T cells in healthy people across ages. A second 7 to 11 cycle PCR used barcoded and J-beta primers. TCRdb itself ran the 5' RACE reads through MiXCR, one entry per CDR3 protein. This table holds around 1.7 million distinct CDR3 sequences, roughly 30% found once. The sequenced material came from blood. The origin of the receptors is a woman under 40 in good health.

This clonotype was counted only a few times. The chain joins TRBV7-3 to TRBJ2-1; 7 nucleotides match TRBD1. Germline lookup yields CDR1 SGHTA and CDR2 FQGTGA. Trimming removed 5 bases from V and 5 bases from J; junction bases left unmatched: 6. The CDR3 length is 14 residues. The chain's CDR3 is CASSVLQGNNEQFF. The CDR3 DNA sequence: TGTGCCAGCAGCGTTTTACAGGGGAACAATGAGCAGTTCTTC.

The rearrangement links TRBV4-1 to TRBJ2-5; TRBD2 might be the D (5 bases). Trimming left V 0 bases short and J 1 base short, with 12 bases between. CDR3 length: 16 amino acids. From germline, CDR1 is MGHRA and CDR2 YSYEKL. The CDR3: CASSQEWLAVQETQYF. The CDR3 coding sequence is TGCGCCAGCAGCCAAGAGTGGCTAGCAGTCCAAGAGACCCAGTACTTC.

The chain links TRBV2 to TRBJ2-1; no clear D. The V and J ends lost 0 bases and 9 bases respectively, with 9 bases between them. CDR1 is SNHLY, CDR2 FYNNEI, per germline. This CDR3 region has 13 residues. CDR3: CASSEAGWGEQFF. CDR3 bases: TGTGCCAGCAGTGAAGCGGGCTGGGGTGAGCAGTTCTTC. The full variable domain, with the rest looked up from reference TRBV2 and TRBJ2-1, is EPEVTQTPSHQVTQMGQEVILRCVPISNHLYFYWYRQILGQKVEFLVSFYNNEISEKSEIFDDQFSVERPDGSNFTLKIRSTKLEDSAMYFCASSEAGWGEQFFGPGTRLTVL.

This clonotype was detected a few times. This sequence joins TRBV4-3 and TRBJ1-1; 7 positions agree with TRBD1. CDR1 and CDR2 from the germline V gene are LGHNA and YSLEER. J lost 5 bases, V lost 4 bases, and 10 bases had no gene match. The CDR3 extends over 15 amino acids. The CDR3 spells CASSRSGRGTTEAFF. CDR3 bases: TGCGCCAGCAGCCGCTCGGGCAGGGGGACTACTGAAGCTTTCTTT.

This clonotype was counted a few times. The chain recombines TRBV10-3 with TRBJ2-7, with a weak D call TRBD2 (5 bases). The V gene lost 0 bases and the J gene lost 5 bases, with 8 bases spanning the gap. Germline V gene sequence: CDR1 ENHRY, CDR2 SYGVKD. The CDR3 loop spans 13 amino acids. CDR3 sequence: CAISESTKNEQYF. DNA of the CDR3: TGTGCCATCAGTGAGTCGACTAAAAACGAGCAGTACTTC.

The chain couples TRBV5-1 to TRBJ2-7, with D hard to call. CDR3 length equals 16 residues. V lost 4 bases and J 1 base, leaving 18 bases between the germline ends. From germline, CDR1 is SGHRS and CDR2 YFSETQ. CDR3 loop: CASSPTTGAMSYEQYF. In nucleotides, the CDR3 is TGCGCCAGCAGCCCCACTACCGGTGCGATGTCCTACGAGCAGTACTTC.

This clonotype has just a few counts. The rearrangement links TRBV7-2 to TRBJ2-7; D assignment may be TRBD1 or TRBD2 (5 bases each). This CDR3 comprises 15 residues. CDR1 and CDR2 from the germline V gene are SGHTA and FQGNSA. The germline V and J ends were trimmed by 5 bases and 0 bases, with 14 bases remaining between them. The CDR3 loop is CASSPPGRNSYEQYF. The CDR3 DNA follows: TGTGCCAGCAGCCCACCGGGACGCAACTCCTACGAGCAGTACTTC.

In this sample, this clonotype turned up many times. The rearrangement joins TRBV7-3 to TRBJ2-6; D is perhaps TRBD2 (5 bases). V was cut by 1 base and J by 0 bases, with 16 bases left in between. This CDR3 has 19 residues. Germline V gene lookup returns CDR1 SGHTA and CDR2 FQGTGA. This chain's CDR3 is CASSLNPDLTSSGANVLTF. The CDR3 DNA reads as TGTGCCAGCAGCTTAAACCCGGATTTAACTAGCTCTGGGGCCAACGTCCTGACTTTC.

This clonotype was found once. The germline gene is not matched at one end of the junction; a read error may be the cause. The CDR3 bases are TGTGCCAGCTCACCACCAGAGGGGACAGATACGCGGTATTTT. Protein product: CASSPPEGTDTRYF. The chain has TRBV18 and TRBJ2-3; 7 bases agree with TRBD1. This CDR3 is built from 14 residues. Germline V CDR1 and CDR2: KGHSH, LQKENI.

To note about this clonotype: A read error is possible here, since a much larger clone lies one base away. This rearrangement joins TRBV20-1 to TRBJ2-4; TRBD1 matches at 9 bases. The J call may be wrong; the DNA end is better matched by TRBJ2-7. The germline CDR1 and CDR2 sequences are DFQATT and SNEGSKA (reference sequence). The length of the CDR3 is 15 residues. The DNA for the CDR3 is TGCAGTGCTAGAGGAAGGACAGGGGACAGCGACGAGCAGTACTTC. Amino acid sequence: CSARGRTGDSDEQYF.

This chain joins TRBV14 and TRBJ1-2; no definite D call. The CDR3 has 14 amino acids. V lost 1 base and J lost 0, with 6 bases in between. Germline V gene lookup returns CDR1 SGHDN and CDR2 FVKESK. The CDR3 DNA sequence: TGTGCCAGCAGCCAAGCACAGACTAACTATGGCTACACCTTC. It yields the protein CASSQAQTNYGYTF.

The chain combines TRBV20-1 with TRBJ2-5, with D perhaps matching TRBD2 (6 bases). The CDR3 spans 14 residues. Trimming stripped 6 bases from V and 2 bases from J, with 16 bases between. Germline loops: CDR1 DFQATT, CDR2 SNEGSKA (reference sequence). CDR3 DNA sequence: TGCAGTGCCACCCCGGGACTCCGTCAAGAGACCCAGTACTTC. Translated, it gives CSATPGLRQETQYF.

This clonotype was recorded only once. The chain recombines TRBV21-1 with TRBJ2-1; the DNA was not used to check the table's D call, TRBD1. The J call may be mistaken, given a closer DNA end match to TRBJ2-7. TRBV21-1 is an annotated pseudogene. This CDR3 is built from 18 residues. The CDR3, as DNA: TGTGCCAGCAGCAACCGGGACAGGGGGGCTTTCTCCTACAATGAGCAGTACTTC. Translated: CASSNRDRGAFSYNEQYF.

V usage is TRBV6-5 and J usage is TRBJ1-1; unclear D gene. The V gene lost 0 bases and the J gene lost 4 bases, with 15 bases spanning the gap. The CDR3 has 16 amino acids. Germline V lookup: CDR1 MNHEY, CDR2 SVGAGI. CDR3 amino acids: CASSYSIGGRGTEAFF. Here the CDR3 DNA reads TGTGCCAGCAGTTACTCGATAGGAGGGAGAGGCACTGAAGCTTTCTTT.

The rearrangement links TRBV7-2 to TRBJ2-3; 9 nucleotides line up with TRBD2. J lost 1 base, V lost 1 base, and 3 bases had no gene match. Looked up from germline, CDR1 is SGHTA and CDR2 is FQGNSA. This CDR3 spans 16 amino acids. DNA of the CDR3: TGTGCCAGCAGCTTAGTCGCTAGCGGGGGCACAGATACGCAGTATTTT. It yields the protein CASSLVASGGTDTQYF.

The table lists this clonotype with many counts. This chain connects TRBV27 to TRBJ2-7; D remains unclear. V shed 6 bases and J shed 3 bases, with 12 bases lying between them. This CDR3 has 13 residues. Germline V lookup: CDR1 MNHEY, CDR2 SMNVEV (reference sequence). CDR3 bases: TGTGCCAGCAGCTTAAGTTCAGGCTACGAGCAGTACTTC. Translated: CASSLSSGYEQYF.

This clonotype was observed many times. The chain employs TRBV4-3 and TRBJ2-3, with D possibly being TRBD2 (6 bases). The CDR3 sequence is 14 residues long. V lost 2 bases and J 1 base, leaving 7 bases between the germline ends. Germline V gene sequence: CDR1 LGHNA, CDR2 YSLEER. This chain's CDR3 is CASSQREGTDTQYF. Here the CDR3 DNA reads TGCGCCAGCAGCCAAAGGGAGGGCACAGATACGCAGTATTTT.

As for this clonotype: A junction end diverges from the germline sequence, so it may reflect a read error. This sequence joins TRBV15 and TRBJ2-3; TRBD2 aligns across 10 bases. This CDR3 has 16 residues. The germline gives CDR1 LNHNV, CDR2 YYDKDF (reference sequence). CDR3 DNA: TGTGCCGCCAGCAGAGCTAGCGGGGGTTCCACAGATACGCAGTATTTT. This sequence encodes CAASRASGGSTDTQYF.

This chain links TRBV10-3 with TRBJ2-7; TRBD1 agrees at 10 bases. This CDR3 is built from 14 residues. The germline gives CDR1 ENHRY, CDR2 SYGVKD. J gave up 5 bases and V 3 bases, and 4 bases lay outside the gene matches. The CDR3 DNA follows: TGTGCCATCAGTGACGGGACAGGGGCTAACGAGCAGTACTTC. It specifies CAISDGTGANEQYF.

This sequence joins TRBV7-2 and TRBJ2-1; TRBD2 matches at 14 bases. Germline CDR1 reads SGHTA; CDR2 reads FQGNSA. The CDR3 is made up of 17 amino acids. V lost 5 bases, J lost 4 bases, and 7 bases stayed unmatched. CDR3 DNA sequence: TGTGCCAGCAGCAAATCCGGGACTAGCGGGAGTTACAATGAGCAGTTCTTC. Translating gives CASSKSGTSGSYNEQFF. The full variable domain, rest sourced from reference TRBV7-2 and TRBJ2-1, is GAGVSQSPSNKVTEKGKDVELRCDPISGHTALYWYRQSLGQGLEFLIYFQGNSAPDKSGLPSDRFSAERTGGSVSTLTIQRTQQEDSAVYLCASSKSGTSGSYNEQFFGPGTRLTVL.

The rearrangement uses TRBV27 and TRBJ2-4; D ambiguous. The germline CDR1 and CDR2 sequences are MNHEY and SMNVEV (reference sequence). The CDR3 runs 14 residues. V was shortened by 2 bases and J by 0 bases, with 5 bases between the two germline ends. CDR3 loop: CASSLGIAKNIQYF. The CDR3 region has the DNA TGTGCCAGCAGTTTAGGGATAGCCAAAAACATTCAGTACTTC.

The chain couples TRBV9 to TRBJ2-3; D may be TRBD1 (5 bases). Germline V lookup: CDR1 SGDLS, CDR2 YYNGEE. The ends were cut back, 7 bases at V and 2 bases at J, with 14 bases in the middle. The CDR3 consists of 14 residues. CDR3 in amino acids: CASSLVGLTDTQYF. In nucleotides, the CDR3 is TGTGCCAGCTCACTGGTGGGGCTCACAGATACGCAGTATTTT.

This clonotype was found many times. The chain recombines TRBV4-1 with TRBJ2-3; TRBD2 agrees at 9 bases. Per germline, CDR1 MGHRA and CDR2 YSYEKL. The CDR3 has 16 amino acids. V lost 4 bases, J lost 0 bases, and 5 bases stayed unmatched. The CDR3: CASSLLTSGSTDTQYF. The CDR3 DNA reads as TGCGCCAGCAGCCTTCTTACTAGCGGGAGCACAGATACGCAGTATTTT.

There are a few counts of this clonotype. This chain uses TRBV5-1 with TRBJ2-3; no firm D call. Germline values: CDR1 SGHRS, CDR2 YFSETQ. The CDR3 extends over 16 amino acids. Trimming left V 0 bases short and J 2 bases short, with 13 bases between. CDR3 bases: TGCGCCAGCAGCTTGGGAGGCCGAACCCTCACAGATACGCAGTATTTT. Translation gives CASSLGGRTLTDTQYF.

At least ten counts were recorded for this clonotype. The rearrangement joins TRBV6-6 to TRBJ2-5; 7 bases map to TRBD1. The CDR3 is made up of 14 amino acids. V gave up 6 bases and J gave up 4 bases; unmatched junction bases: 8. CDR1 is MNHNY and CDR2 is SVGAGI in the germline V gene (reference sequence). This chain's CDR3 is CASSFTGVGETQYF. The CDR3 DNA sequence: TGTGCCAGCAGCTTCACAGGGGTTGGAGAGACCCAGTACTTC.

Note on this clonotype: This could be a read error, since a much larger clone is one nucleotide away. The chain employs TRBV5-1 and TRBJ1-5; the match to TRBD1 covers 9 bases. The CDR3 is 15 residues long. Germline lookup yields CDR1 SGHRS and CDR2 YFSETQ. The CDR3 nucleotides are TGCACCATCCCGCGACCGGGACAGGGTTGTCAGCCCCAGCATTTT. Protein: CTIPRPGQGCQPQHF. Combining the CDR3 with reference TRBV5-1 and TRBJ1-5 gives the whole variable domain KAGVTQTPRYLIKTRGQQVTLSCSPISGHRSVSWYQQTPGQGLQFLFEYFSETQRNKGNFPGRFSGRQFSNSRSEMNVSTLELGDSALYLCTIPRPGQGCQPQHFGDGTRLSIL.

The V call is TRBV27, the J call TRBJ2-4, with 8 nucleotides matching TRBD1. The end of the DNA fits TRBJ2-7 better, so the J call may be wrong. The germline V gene encodes CDR1 MNHEY and CDR2 SMNVEV (reference sequence). The CDR3 is 16 amino acids. The CDR3 reads CASSLSNQGATYEQYF. For the CDR3, the DNA is TGTGCCAGCAGTTTATCGAATCAGGGGGCAACCTACGAGCAGTACTTC.

Note on this clonotype: A much larger clone lies one base from this, so it may be a read error. CDR3 residues: CTSSARVDRTEAFF. DNA of the CDR3: TGTACCAGCAGCGCCAGGGTGGATCGGACTGAAGCTTTCTTT. This chain links TRBV9 with TRBJ1-1, with D perhaps TRBD1 (5 bases). This CDR3 contains 14 residues. Germline assignment: CDR1 SGDLS and CDR2 YYNGEE.

The genes are TRBV12-3 or TRBV12-4 and TRBJ2-5; D may be TRBD1 or TRBD2 (5 bases each). The tail of the sequence fits TRBJ2-7 better, so the J call may be wrong. This CDR3 comprises 14 residues. CDR3 loop: CASSRTSARGEQYF. CDR3 bases: TGTGCCAGCAGCCGGACATCCGCGAGGGGCGAGCAGTACTTC.

The chain links TRBV7-9 to TRBJ2-2, with 11 bases identical to TRBD1. The CDR3 is 15 amino acids. After removal of 5 bases from V and 6 bases from J, the junction contained 5 bases not matched to a gene. Germline V gives CDR1 SEHNR, CDR2 FQNEAQ (reference sequence). CDR3 DNA: TGTGCCAGCAGCACGTCGGGACAGGGGGCCGGGGAGCTGTTTTTT. Protein sequence: CASSTSGQGAGELFF.